Given below is one T cell receptor (beta chain) in context. The entry originates in a study of T cell changes during pregnancy in multiple sclerosis. CDR1 is MGHRA and CDR2 is YSYEKL in the germline V gene. J gave up 4 bases and V 5 bases, and 9 bases lay outside the gene matches. This CDR3 is built from 15 residues. Clones were sequenced by immunoSEQ multiplex PCR, and TCRdb holds only the in-frame ones, with some missing. Seen here are tens of thousands of clones, 92% observed once, and the top ten hold approximately 0.61%. This sequence joins TRBV4-1 and TRBJ2-5; 8 bases are a match to TRBD2. The source is a female donor with multiple sclerosis, enrolled in a pregnancy study. Sequenced material: CD4+ T cells from peripheral blood mononuclear cells, taken in the third trimester of pregnancy. Here the CDR3 DNA reads TGCGCCAGCAGCGAGGGCCTAGCGGGTCGAGAGACCCAGTACTTC. Protein product: CASSEGLAGRETQYF.